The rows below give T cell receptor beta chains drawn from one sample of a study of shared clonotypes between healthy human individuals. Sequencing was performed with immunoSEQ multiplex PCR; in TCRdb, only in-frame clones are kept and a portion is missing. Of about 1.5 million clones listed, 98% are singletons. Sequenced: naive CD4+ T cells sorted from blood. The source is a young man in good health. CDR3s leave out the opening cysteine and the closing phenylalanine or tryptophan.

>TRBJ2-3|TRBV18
ASSEGTDTQY
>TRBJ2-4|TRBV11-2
ASSPSRGAKNIQY
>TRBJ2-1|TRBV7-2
ASSLNLSNEQF
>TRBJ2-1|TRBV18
ASSPGIYNEQF
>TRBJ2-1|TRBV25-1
ASSEWVAGGQF
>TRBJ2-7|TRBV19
ASSLVFGRIYEQY
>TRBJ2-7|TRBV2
ASRVQPPGSYEQY
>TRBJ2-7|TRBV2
ASSDSGRALLGEQY
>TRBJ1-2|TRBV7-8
ASSLSRQGLHGYT
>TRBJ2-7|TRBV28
ASSLRWGVGHEQY
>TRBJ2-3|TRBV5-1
ASSLGLAVTTDTQY
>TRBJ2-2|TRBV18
ASRLAGNTGELF
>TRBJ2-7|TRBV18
ASSPLGQGIYEQY
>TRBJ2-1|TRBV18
ASSPGWGRNEQF
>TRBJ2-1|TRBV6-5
ASSQSDRVNEQF